Sequencing of this T cell receptor (beta chain) was carried out in a study of blood T cell repertoires in COVID-19. Study summary: Acute and convalescent COVID-19 samples came from the United States, Italy and Spain.

The V gene end was trimmed by 4 bases and the J gene end by 3 bases; junction bases not matched to a gene: 6. There are 14 residues in the CDR3. Germline CDR1 is SGHRS and CDR2 is YFSETQ. Libraries were prepared by immunoSEQ multiplex PCR; TCRdb keeps only in-frame clonotypes and omits some of them. The sample comprises around 300,000 clones, approximately 85% of which are singletons, and approximately 11% rests with the top ten. This receptor was obtained from a woman in her 70s with acute or convalescent COVID-19. Sequencing was done on a sample of peripheral blood. The rearrangement joins TRBV5-1 to TRBJ1-1; 7 bases are a match to TRBD1. CDR3 bases: TGCGCCAGCAGCCCGGACAGGCTTGACACTGAAGCTTTCTTT. It specifies CASSPDRLDTEAFF.